The 14 T cell receptor beta chains below were found in one sample sequenced in a study of blood T cell repertoires in COVID-19 (dated by TCRdb to between 2020 and 2021). Receptor amplification or capture employed the immunoSEQ multiplex PCR assay. In its TCRdb copy, this immuneACCESS table keeps in-frame sequences only and misses some clones. Where compared with another copy, unresolved V genes explain less than half of these, and the others have no known cause. The sample table records roughly 380,000 clones; approximately 89% of these occur just once. Under 2% of the sample comes from the top ten. The sequencing input was peripheral blood. The receptors here all came from a woman between 40 and 50 years old with COVID-19, enrolled during active disease.

This clone was seen just once. This rearrangement joins TRBV7-2 to TRBJ1-1; no definite D call. V was trimmed by 4 bases and J by 3 bases, leaving 12 bases between them. The CDR3 loop spans 14 amino acids. CDR1 and CDR2 (germline): SGHTA, FQGNSA. CDR3 coding DNA: TGTGCCAGCAGCTGGGCCACGGCTGACACTGAAGCTTTCTTT. This translates into CASSWATADTEAFF. Based on the CDR3 plus reference TRBV7-2 and TRBJ1-1, the full variable domain is GAGVSQSPSNKVTEKGKDVELRCDPISGHTALYWYRQSLGQGLEFLIYFQGNSAPDKSGLPSDRFSAERTGGSVSTLTIQRTQQEDSAVYLCASSWATADTEAFFGQGTRLTVV.

This chain connects TRBV5-4 to TRBJ2-7; 12 bases fit TRBD1. Trimming removed 5 bases from V and 4 bases from J; junction bases left unmatched: 7. Looked up from germline, CDR1 is SGHNT and CDR2 is YYREEE (reference sequence). The CDR3 totals 15 residues. CDR3 DNA sequence: TGTGCCAGCAGTACACCGGGACAGGGGGCTTACGAGCAGTACTTC. Residues: CASSTPGQGAYEQYF.

The chain recombines TRBV6-2 or TRBV6-3 with TRBJ1-2, with TRBD1 matching 7 bases. J lost 0 bases, V lost 6 bases, and 10 bases had no gene match. Germline loops: CDR1 MNHEY, CDR2 SVGEGT. The CDR3 is made up of 16 amino acids. CDR3 sequence (DNA): TGTGCCAGCAGCCCCTCTATCGGGACAGCTAACTATGGCTACACCTTC. Its protein product is CASSPSIGTANYGYTF.

The chain combines TRBV7-2 with TRBJ2-2; TRBD2 might be the D (6 bases). Germline V gene sequence: CDR1 SGHTA, CDR2 FQGNSA. V lost 1 base to trimming and J lost 8 bases, with 11 bases between them. The CDR3 has 14 amino acids. In DNA, the CDR3 is TGTGCCAGCAGCTTAGGGGGGAGGACTGGGGAGCTGTTTTTT. It encodes CASSLGGRTGELFF. Complete variable domain (other parts from reference TRBV7-2 and TRBJ2-2): GAGVSQSPSNKVTEKGKDVELRCDPISGHTALYWYRQSLGQGLEFLIYFQGNSAPDKSGLPSDRFSAERTGGSVSTLTIQRTQQEDSAVYLCASSLGGRTGELFFGEGSRLTVL.

To note about this clone: One end of the junction does not line up with germline, which may come from a read error. The chain links TRBV7-7 to TRBJ2-7, with D unresolved. From germline, CDR1 is SSHAT and CDR2 FNYEAQ (reference sequence). This CDR3 has 13 residues. CDR3 DNA: TGTGCTAGCAGCTTAGGTCTGCGCAACGAGCAGTACTTC. The encoded protein is CASSLGLRNEQYF.

The chain couples TRBV2 to TRBJ2-7; 10 bases are a match to TRBD2. V shed 5 bases, J shed 9 bases, and the junction held 4 bases outside the gene matches. CDR3 length equals 12 residues. Germline CDR1 reads SNHLY; CDR2 reads FYNNEI. CDR3: CASSLAGVVQYF. In nucleotides, the CDR3 is TGTGCCAGCAGTCTAGCGGGAGTAGTGCAGTACTTC.

V and J are TRBV5-1 and TRBJ2-1; TRBD2 agrees at 7 bases. CDR1 SGHRS and CDR2 YFSETQ come from the germline V gene. V shed 4 bases, J shed 6 bases, and the junction held 4 bases outside the gene matches. The CDR3 consists of 13 residues. Here the CDR3 DNA reads TGCGCCAGCAGCGGGAGGGCCTTCAATGAGCAGTTCTTC. Translating it yields CASSGRAFNEQFF. The variable domain in full, completed from reference TRBV5-1 and TRBJ2-1, reads KAGVTQTPRYLIKTRGQQVTLSCSPISGHRSVSWYQQTPGQGLQFLFEYFSETQRNKGNFPGRFSGRQFSNSRSEMNVSTLELGDSALYLCASSGRAFNEQFFGPGTRLTVL.

The V call is TRBV19, the J call TRBJ1-5; D call uncertain. Trimming took off 4 bases at V and 2 bases at J, with 18 bases between the two ends. This CDR3 comprises 17 residues. Germline lookup yields CDR1 LNHDA and CDR2 SQIVND (reference sequence). For the CDR3, the DNA is TGTGCCAGTAGTACCCCTCTCGCACGGTCTGGCAATCAGCCCCAGCATTTT. Amino acid sequence: CASSTPLARSGNQPQHF.

The CDR3 loop is CASNGQRGAFF. DNA of the CDR3: TGTGCCAGCAATGGACAAAGGGGAGCTTTCTTT. The chain combines TRBV28 with TRBJ1-1; tentative D call: TRBD1 (5 bases). Germline CDR1 is MDHEN and CDR2 is SYDVKM. The CDR3 spans 11 residues. Trimming shortened V by 7 bases and J by 10 bases, and 13 bases separated the two germline ends.

V and J are TRBV7-2 and TRBJ2-7; 7 bases match TRBD2. The CDR3 is 15 residues long. The ends lost 0 bases at V and 3 bases at J; junction bases unmatched: 5. From germline, CDR1 is SGHTA and CDR2 FQGNSA. CDR3 sequence (DNA): TGTGCCAGCAGCTTAGCGGGAGGGGTCAACTACGAGCAGTACTTC. Residues: CASSLAGGVNYEQYF.

The rearrangement joins TRBV4-1 to TRBJ1-5; D ambiguous. Trimming took off 1 base at V and 5 bases at J, with 18 bases between the two ends. The CDR3 has 17 amino acids. Germline CDR1 and CDR2: MGHRA and YSYEKL. CDR3 sequence: CASSQVVSTPAHQPQHF. The CDR3 DNA follows: TGCGCCAGCAGCCAAGTTGTGTCTACCCCCGCCCATCAGCCCCAGCATTTT.

J is TRBJ2-3 and V is TRBV2; tentatively, D is TRBD1 (6 bases). V was cut by 4 bases and J by 1 base, with 12 bases left in between. In germline, CDR1 is SNHLY, CDR2 FYNNEI. This CDR3 has 15 amino acids. The CDR3 is CASSVSRGGTDTQYF. The DNA of the CDR3 is TGTGCCAGCAGTGTTAGCAGGGGAGGCACAGATACGCAGTATTTT.

This clone has just one count. The rearrangement links TRBV9 to TRBJ2-2; the D gene is possibly TRBD1 (5 bases). With 4 bases removed from V and 6 bases from J, the gap between germline ends came to 16 bases. The germline V gene encodes CDR1 SGDLS and CDR2 YYNGEE. The CDR3 consists of 15 residues. CDR3 nucleotide sequence: TGTGCCAGCAGCCCCTCGAGCAGGGTGTCCGGGGAGCTGTTTTTT. Protein product: CASSPSSRVSGELFF.

The V call is TRBV16, the J call TRBJ2-3; D may be TRBD2 (5 bases). The CDR3 loop spans 16 amino acids. Germline V CDR1 and CDR2: KGHSY, FQNENV. Trimming cost V 0 bases and J 6 bases, with 16 bases left between them. CDR3: CASSQSGAATMDTQYF. Written as DNA, the CDR3 is TGTGCCAGCAGCCAATCTGGAGCGGCGACAATGGATACGCAGTATTTT. Based on the CDR3 plus reference TRBV16 and TRBJ2-3, the full variable domain is GEEVAQTPKHLVRGEGQKAKLYCAPIKGHSYVFWYQQVLKNEFKFLISFQNENVFDETGMPKERFSAKCLPNSPCSLEIQATKLEDSAVYFCASSQSGAATMDTQYFGPGTRLTVL.